This T cell receptor (beta chain) was recorded in a study of cytomegalovirus exposure and HLA in healthy donors (TCRdb year 2017). Looking at the study overall: An earlier analysis of approximately 640 of the donors reported 250 to 350 Gb of sequence data and 117 million unique TCR beta sequences from some 180 million T cells. Along with the approximately 650-subject first cohort, a separate validation cohort of over 90 different subjects was used. An earlier analysis of 500 to 750 of the donors applied high-throughput TCR beta sequencing to assess whether each TCR beta V gene segment acted as functional or pseudogenic. In a later genetic analysis, genome-wide SNP genotypes for about 65% of the roughly 700 donors were used, and that subset was treated as a discovery cohort. Roughly 300 gigabases of sequencing data and approximately 80 million unique TCR sequences were included in an early release covering about 600 HLA-typed donors. Donor age, sex, ethnicity and CMV serostatus were compiled alongside the repertoire data. The study was designed to test whether signatures of past pathogen exposure could be identified by cataloging public T cell receptors. On average, around 240,000 unique TCR beta nucleotide sequences were sequenced per donor among about 400 genotyped donors of the cohort, with roughly 18% of those sequences being non-productive. Every repertoire in the discovery cohort had been generated on one and the same sequencing platform. The study combined high-throughput TCR immunosequencing, statistical association of individual TCRs with disease status, and machine learning to predict cytomegalovirus infection status. Among the approximately 420 genotyped donors, approximately 81% belonged to the genetic ancestry cluster associated with self-reported Caucasian donors. Rather than using new phenotypic data, the later analysis identified candidate immune exposures from TCR beta sequences and from how often those sequences occurred across donors. The T cell repertoires of 700 or so subjects were profiled by immunosequencing and related to cytomegalovirus serostatus. Roughly five DR-DQ haplotypes were treated as single units for association and clustering because of strong linkage in the cohort. In a later analysis, previously published TCR beta repertoires from 666 donors were re-analyzed and high-resolution HLA genotyping was added so that TCR occurrence patterns could be studied. Both class I and class II loci were covered by HLA typing, at four-digit resolution. Typing coverage differed by locus: A, B, C, DRB1 and DQB1 were typed in roughly 620-640 donors, DQA1 in about 560, DPA1 in around 600, and DPB1 in roughly 470. Broader findings and caveats from the paper: According to a later analysis, most CMV-associated TCR beta chains appeared to be HLA-restricted, and the HLA associations seemed to be driven largely by CMV exposure. Several of the top co-occurrence clusters appeared to be linked to parvovirus B19, influenza, CMV and Epstein-Barr virus, according to a later analysis. In the study, approximately 160 TCR beta chains were listed as associated with cytomegalovirus. Broadly in line with IMGT annotations, most TCR beta V segments showed up in productive rearrangements about 87% or about 30% of the time in an earlier analysis of approximately 640 of the donors. A further reported finding was that TCR beta sequences accurately predicted the HLA-A and HLA-B alleles for most subjects in the first cohort. A cluster of highly shared sequence variants was judged likely to represent a technical artifact of the sequencing pipeline. In a later analysis, the rate of TCR association differed among HLA loci, with DRB1 alleles having the most associated TCRs and HLA-C alleles having the fewest. For the cohort, immune exposure information was limited to CMV serostatus. In a later analysis, 16,951 TCR beta sequences were associated with specific HLA alleles at a false discovery rate of 0.05. In a later analysis, HLA-associated TCR beta chains were found to be more clonally expanded and to have lower generation probabilities than equally common non-associated chains. It was suggested by the authors that the approach could potentially be generalized to other disease states and immunological phenotypes. Correlated functional status among segregating V segments might reflect linkage disequilibrium, but an unknown experimental factor could not be ruled out. The presence/absence analyses assumed that sequencing depth was roughly uniform across donors, and that assumption may not be true. In both the original and validation cohorts, the classifier was reported to diagnose cytomegalovirus status with high specificity and sensitivity. In a later genetic analysis, fewer N-insertions in productive TCRs were reported among donors in an Asian-associated ancestry cluster than the approximately 630-donor mean. Over 15 rarely observed V segments, including chromosome 9 orphons, were excluded from the earlier analysis of almost 600 of the donors because counts were too low. In vitro tests confirmed that a few of the cytomegalovirus-associated TCR beta chains recognize cytomegalovirus antigens. While some public TCRs were present in many individuals, most TCR sequences turned up only very rarely across donors. When HLA alleles, especially DR and DQ, strongly co-occurred, TCR associations were difficult to assign to individual alleles. Only TCR beta chains were sequenced in this cohort, and the absence of alpha or paired-chain data limited detectable features. An association between a missense DCLRE1C variant and V-gene and J-gene trimming of TCR beta chains was found in a later genetic analysis and replicated in an independent cohort. HLA typing was unavailable for some donors at each locus, so association tests used only the typed subset.

About this clone itself: This receptor's antigen is unknown. One base away there is no much larger clone; base qualities are not given.

The cohort comprised around 700 healthy bone marrow donors. At the time of sampling, every cohort member was nominally healthy, though immune exposures that went unrecorded were likely present. The donor tested CMV seronegative, placing the donor among the approximately 400 seronegative members of the cohort. A peripheral blood sample was collected from each donor, and TCR beta sequencing was performed on peripheral blood mononuclear cells. The Qiagen DNeasy Blood Extraction Kit was used to extract genomic DNA from the blood cell samples. The library was produced with the immunoSEQ multiplex PCR assay. The multiplex PCR relied on a mix of 60 forward primers for TCR Vbeta segments and 13 reverse primers for TCR Jbeta segments. The CDR3 region of rearranged TCR beta genes was amplified from genomic DNA by a multiplex PCR assay. The Illumina HiSeq System was used to sequence the amplified TCR beta libraries as 87-base-pair reads. The published analysis was carried out like this. In a later analysis, tens of millions of unique TCR beta chains were counted across the approximately 670 repertoires, and approximately 11 million of these chains were shared by at least two donors. A nearest-neighbor algorithm error-corrected the raw reads and collapsed the reads into unique sequences, merging closely related sequences to remove PCR and sequencing errors. V, D and J gene segments were assigned by aligning CDR3 sequences to IMGT reference sequences. For a sequence to be retained, a match of at least six nucleotides to both a V gene segment and a J gene segment was required. Rearrangements were classified as productive when the CDR3 lacked stop codons and remained in frame with V and J, and all other rearrangements were classified as non-productive. CDR3 was defined by IMGT convention, running from the second conserved V-encoded cysteine to the conserved J-encoded phenylalanine. The earlier analysis of about 570 of the donors excluded any sequence lacking an unambiguous match to a single V gene segment. In an earlier analysis of 450 to 700 of the donors, V segments were called functional above 56.7% productive rearrangements and were called segregating when the between-donor standard deviation exceeded 5%. To diagnose cytomegalovirus status from the catalog of TCR beta chain sequences, a statistical classification framework was built. V and J gene assignment, in a later analysis, came from comparing TCR nucleotide sequences with IMGT/GENE-DB human TR gene sequences. A later analysis assigned CDR3 sequences and most-parsimonious VDJ recombination scenarios with the TCRdist pipeline. A later analysis defined each TCR beta chain by its CDR3 amino acid sequence plus V-gene family, and excluded reads lacking a unique V-gene family. As a way to deal with suspected cross-contamination and a sequencing artifact, a later analysis dropped roughly 600 nucleotide sequences that were highly shared and had low generation probability. In a later analysis, a clonal expansion index for each public chain was calculated from normalized within-repertoire ranks of inferred template counts. A later analysis computed generation probabilities with a VDJ recombination model fitted to out-of-frame rearrangements, and checked the results against IGoR. In a later analysis, TCR-TCR, TCR-HLA and TCR-CMV co-occurrence was scored with hypergeometric tests, and a repertoire-size bias correction was applied to TCR pairs. In a later analysis, false discovery rates were estimated by permuting HLA or CMV assignments 20 times. A later analysis grouped co-occurring TCRs with DBSCAN, adding TCRdist sequence similarity when clustering within HLA-allele-positive subsets. For co-occurrence clustering, repertoires with fewer than 30,000 or more than 120,000 public chains were excluded, along with 5 or 6 repertoires with anomalous nucleotide sharing. TCRdb retrieved this table from immuneACCESS and kept in-frame rearrangements only. Not all clones are present; in checked studies, unresolved V genes account for under half, and no reason is known for the remainder. V and J calls plus clone size are reproduced from that table; the DNA served to infer D and trimming. The sample table shows over 120,000 clones, and 65% to 90% are seen once. Clones ranked in the top ten supply less than 3.5% of the sample.

Sequencing was done on a sample of PBMCs. This receptor was taken from a young woman in good health and CMV-seronegative.

The nucleotide sequence is TGTGCCACCAGCAGAGTAGCGGACATATTCAATGAGCAGTTCTTC. The resulting protein is CATSRVADIFNEQFF. The rearranged chain carries TRBV15 and TRBJ2-1, and perhaps TRBD2 as D gene, on 6 matching bases. From the germline V gene (reference sequence), CDR1 is LNHNV and CDR2 is YYDKDF. Trimming removed 1 base from V and 6 bases from J, leaving 13 bases between the germline ends. Taken from cysteine to phenylalanine, the CDR3 has 15 residues. The kept DNA is CDR3 alone, 45 bases in frame from the first base.